The next 5 T cell receptor beta chains were all read from a single sample in a study of T cell responses to AZD1222 COVID-19 vaccine. TCRdb's copy holds only in-frame clones and misses some; the assay was immunoSEQ multiplex PCR. The sample includes about 130,000 clones, 70% to 90% seen only once; the top ten take approximately 1.7%. Sequences were derived from peripheral blood, sampled on day 0 of AZD1222 vaccination. The receptors stem from an adult in good health.

This chain connects TRBV6-5 to TRBJ1-1, with 8 bases matching TRBD1. Germline CDR1 reads MNHEY; CDR2 reads SVGAGI. J gave up 4 bases and V 6 bases, and 4 bases lay outside the gene matches. The CDR3 totals 13 residues. The CDR3 bases are TGTGCCAGCAGCCGCCAGGGGGCCACTGAAGCTTTCTTT. Encoded protein: CASSRQGATEAFF.

This clone was seen just once. Here the CDR3 DNA reads TGTGCCAGCAGCCCTAGTAGCGGGGAGCTGTTTTTT. This encodes CASSPSSGELFF. The V call is TRBV3-1 (or the pseudogene TRBV3-2), the J call TRBJ2-2; D gene uncertain. This CDR3 contains 12 residues. V dropped 4 bases and J dropped 7 bases, with 7 bases sitting between them. In germline, CDR1 is LGHDT, CDR2 YNNKEL (reference sequence).

The chain joins TRBV10-3 to TRBJ1-2, with D perhaps TRBD1 (5 bases). Between the trimmed V and J ends, which lost 2 bases and 8 bases, there was a span of 9 bases. The germline CDR1 and CDR2 sequences are ENHRY and SYGVKD. CDR3 size: 12 residues. CDR3: CAISEGAWGYTF. The DNA for the CDR3 is TGTGCCATCAGTGAGGGGGCGTGGGGCTACACCTTC.

The chain carries TRBV9 and TRBJ1-4, with D unclear. The CDR3 runs 15 residues. Trimming took 3 bases from V and 0 from J, leaving 9 bases between them. Looked up from germline, CDR1 is SGDLS and CDR2 is YYNGEE. The CDR3 loop is CASSAHSATNEKLFF. The CDR3 DNA reads as TGTGCCAGCAGCGCCCATAGCGCAACTAATGAAAAACTGTTTTTT.

The V and J genes are TRBV13 and TRBJ2-4; TRBD2 might be the D (6 bases). The V end was cut by 1 base, the J end by 4 bases, with 23 bases between. CDR1 is PRHDT and CDR2 is FYEKMQ in the germline V gene (reference sequence). The length of the CDR3 is 19 residues. Here the CDR3 DNA reads TGTGCCAGCAGCTTAGTGGGGGACTTTTCCTTGGGACTGAAAAACATTCAGTACTTC. It translates to CASSLVGDFSLGLKNIQYF.